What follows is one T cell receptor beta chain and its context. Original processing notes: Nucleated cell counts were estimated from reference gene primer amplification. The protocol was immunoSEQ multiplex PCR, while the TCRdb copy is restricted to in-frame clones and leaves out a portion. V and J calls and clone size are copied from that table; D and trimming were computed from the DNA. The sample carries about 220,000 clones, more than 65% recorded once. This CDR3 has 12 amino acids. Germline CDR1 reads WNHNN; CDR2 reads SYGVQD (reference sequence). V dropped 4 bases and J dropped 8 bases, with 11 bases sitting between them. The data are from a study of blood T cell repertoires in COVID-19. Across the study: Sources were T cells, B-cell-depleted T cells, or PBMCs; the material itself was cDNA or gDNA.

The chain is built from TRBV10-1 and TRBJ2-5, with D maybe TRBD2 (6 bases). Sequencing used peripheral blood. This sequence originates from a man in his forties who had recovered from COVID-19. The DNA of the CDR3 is TGCGCCAGCAGTGGCCCCGGGGGAACCCAGTACTTC. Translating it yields CASSGPGGTQYF.